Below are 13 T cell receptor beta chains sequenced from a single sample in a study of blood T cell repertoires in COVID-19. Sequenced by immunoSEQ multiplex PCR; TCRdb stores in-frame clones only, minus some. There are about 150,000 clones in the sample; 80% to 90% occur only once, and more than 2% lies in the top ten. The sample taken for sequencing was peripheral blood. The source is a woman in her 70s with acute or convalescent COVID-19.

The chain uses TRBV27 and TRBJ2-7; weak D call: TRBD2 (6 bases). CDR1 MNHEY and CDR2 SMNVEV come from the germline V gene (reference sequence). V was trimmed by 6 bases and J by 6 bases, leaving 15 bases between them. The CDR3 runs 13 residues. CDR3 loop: CASRAGWRGEQYF. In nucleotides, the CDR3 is TGTGCCAGCAGGGCAGGGTGGCGGGGCGAGCAGTACTTC.

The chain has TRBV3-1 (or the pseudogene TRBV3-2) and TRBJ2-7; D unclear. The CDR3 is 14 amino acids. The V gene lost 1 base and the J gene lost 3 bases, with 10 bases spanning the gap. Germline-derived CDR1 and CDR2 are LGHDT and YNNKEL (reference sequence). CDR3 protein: CASSQGGARYEQYF. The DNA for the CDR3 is TGTGCCAGCAGCCAAGGCGGTGCTCGCTACGAGCAGTACTTC.

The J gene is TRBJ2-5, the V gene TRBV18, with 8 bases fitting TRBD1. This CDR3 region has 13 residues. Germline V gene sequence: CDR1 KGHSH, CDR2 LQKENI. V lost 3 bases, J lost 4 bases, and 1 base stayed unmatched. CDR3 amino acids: CASSPTGVETQYF. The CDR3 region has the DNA TGTGCCAGCTCACCGACAGGGGTAGAGACCCAGTACTTC.

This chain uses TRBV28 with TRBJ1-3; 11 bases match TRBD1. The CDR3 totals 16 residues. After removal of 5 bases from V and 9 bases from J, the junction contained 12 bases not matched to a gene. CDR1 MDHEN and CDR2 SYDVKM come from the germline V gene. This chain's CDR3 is CASSPRTGGSRGTIYF. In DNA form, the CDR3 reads TGTGCCAGCAGTCCTCGGACAGGGGGCAGCCGGGGCACCATATATTTT.

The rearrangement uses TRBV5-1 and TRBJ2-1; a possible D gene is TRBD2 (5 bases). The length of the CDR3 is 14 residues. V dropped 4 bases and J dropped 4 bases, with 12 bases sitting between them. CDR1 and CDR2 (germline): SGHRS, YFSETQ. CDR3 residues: CASSHGEPYNEQFF. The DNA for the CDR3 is TGCGCCAGCAGCCATGGGGAGCCTTACAATGAGCAGTTCTTC. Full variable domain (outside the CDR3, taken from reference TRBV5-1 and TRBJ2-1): KAGVTQTPRYLIKTRGQQVTLSCSPISGHRSVSWYQQTPGQGLQFLFEYFSETQRNKGNFPGRFSGRQFSNSRSEMNVSTLELGDSALYLCASSHGEPYNEQFFGPGTRLTVL.

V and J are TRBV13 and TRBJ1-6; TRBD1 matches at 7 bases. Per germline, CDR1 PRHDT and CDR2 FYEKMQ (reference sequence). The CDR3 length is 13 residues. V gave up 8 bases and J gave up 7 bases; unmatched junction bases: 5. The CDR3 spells CASVTGWNSPLHF. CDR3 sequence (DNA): TGTGCCAGCGTGACAGGGTGGAATTCACCCCTCCACTTT.

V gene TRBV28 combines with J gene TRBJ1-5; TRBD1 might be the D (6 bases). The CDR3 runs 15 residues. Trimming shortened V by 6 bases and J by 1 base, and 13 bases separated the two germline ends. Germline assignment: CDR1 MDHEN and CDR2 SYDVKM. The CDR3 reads CASRNQRGSNQPQHF. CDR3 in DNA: TGTGCCAGCAGAAACCAAAGGGGGAGCAATCAGCCCCAGCATTTT.

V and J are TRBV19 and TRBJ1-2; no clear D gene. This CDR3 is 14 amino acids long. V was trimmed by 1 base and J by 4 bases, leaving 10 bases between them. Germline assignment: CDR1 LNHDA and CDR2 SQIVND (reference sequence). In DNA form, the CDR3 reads TGTGCCAGTAGTATAGCCGAGGGAGGCTATGGCTACACCTTC. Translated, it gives CASSIAEGGYGYTF.

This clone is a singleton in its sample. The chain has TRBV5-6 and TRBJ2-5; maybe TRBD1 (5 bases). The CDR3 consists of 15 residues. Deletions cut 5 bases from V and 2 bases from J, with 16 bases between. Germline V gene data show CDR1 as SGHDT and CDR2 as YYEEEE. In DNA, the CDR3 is TGTGCCAGCAGACTTACAGGAGATGGACAAGAGACCCAGTACTTC. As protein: CASRLTGDGQETQYF.

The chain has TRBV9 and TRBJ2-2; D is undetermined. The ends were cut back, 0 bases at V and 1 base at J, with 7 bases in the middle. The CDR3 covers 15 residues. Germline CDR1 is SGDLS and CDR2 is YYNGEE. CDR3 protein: CASSVGRKNTGELFF. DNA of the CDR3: TGTGCCAGCAGCGTAGGCAGGAAGAACACCGGGGAGCTGTTTTTT.

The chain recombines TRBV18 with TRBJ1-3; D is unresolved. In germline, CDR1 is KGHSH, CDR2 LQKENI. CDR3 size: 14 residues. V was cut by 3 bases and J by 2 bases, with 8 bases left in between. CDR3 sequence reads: CASSPTQTGNTIYF. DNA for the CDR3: TGTGCCAGCTCACCGACACAAACTGGAAACACCATATATTTT.

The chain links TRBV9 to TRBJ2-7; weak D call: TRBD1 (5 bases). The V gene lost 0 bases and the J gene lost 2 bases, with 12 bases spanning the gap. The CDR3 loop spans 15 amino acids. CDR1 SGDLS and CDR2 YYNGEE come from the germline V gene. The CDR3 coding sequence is TGTGCCAGCAGCGTAGCCCCAGGGTCAGCCTACGAGCAGTACTTC. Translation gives CASSVAPGSAYEQYF.

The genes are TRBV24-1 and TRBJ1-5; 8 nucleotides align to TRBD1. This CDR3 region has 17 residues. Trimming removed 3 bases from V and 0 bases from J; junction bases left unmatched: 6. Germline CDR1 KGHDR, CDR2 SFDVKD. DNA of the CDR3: TGTGCCACCAGTGATCCTGGACAGGGAGATAGCAATCAGCCCCAGCATTTT. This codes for CATSDPGQGDSNQPQHF.